This T cell receptor beta chain derives from a study of vaccination effects on CD4 cells after COVID-19. Under the ViraFEST assay, PBMC were stimulated with viral peptide pools so that antigen-specific CD4+ T cells expanded. Sequencing was performed afterwards. Following 10 days of culture, CD4+ T cells were isolated. It was between March and December 2020 that the person had a SARS-CoV-2 infection confirmed by PCR. Half of the medium was exchanged for IL-2 medium on both days 3 and 7. Per germline, CDR1 MNHNS and CDR2 SASEGT. Trimming removed 2 bases at V and 1 base at J, with 14 bases between. The CDR3 length is 16 residues. As regards this clone: Its specificity is not known.

Sequenced by immunoSEQ multiplex PCR; TCRdb stores in-frame clones only, minus some. The repertoire has about 70,000 clones, over 60% of them found once; the top ten carry around 5%. The receptor was derived from a human donor who had a prior SARS-CoV-2 infection. The sample was CD4+ T cells from PBMCs cultured with HIV peptides, taken before COVID-19 vaccination. Subset indicated: HIV-1 Nef peptide pool negative control/reference culture. The rearrangement uses TRBV6-1 and TRBJ1-1; the D is unclear. The chain's CDR3 is CASSEPAHPANTEAFF. As DNA, the CDR3 is TGTGCCAGCAGTGAACCCGCACATCCAGCGAACACTGAAGCTTTCTTT.